This T cell receptor (beta chain) was profiled in a study of CD8+CD57+ T cells in acquired aplastic anemia. Study overall: The mean DNA yield obtained from sorted CD4+ and CD8+ cells came to approximately 3 ug.

Study findings and constraints: Between patients and controls, 25 to 35 CD8+ CDR3 sequences were found in common.

Points on this clonotype: The antigen is unknown.

CDR1 is LNHDA, CDR2 SQIVND, per germline (reference sequence). The CDR3 has 10 residues. Trimming shortened V by 8 bases and J by 11 bases, and 12 bases separated the two germline ends. Profiles of TCR beta VDJ and CDR3 were generated from a genomic DNA template. MiXCR, run by TCRdb on the reads, gives a single entry per CDR3 protein. This table has about 200,000 distinct CDR3 sequences, under 55% appearing once. CD8+CD57+ cell expansion, shown by flow cytometry, had occurred in the patients selected for sequencing. The clonotype was recovered from a human donor with aplastic anemia. Input material: sorted CD4+, CD8+, or CD8+CD57+ T cells (not recorded which) from PBMCs. This chain uses TRBV19 with TRBJ2-5; D ambiguous. CDR3 coding DNA: TGTGCCAGTGGGGTGGCGAAGCAGTACTTC. Translating it yields CASGVAKQYF. Drawing the rest from reference TRBV19 and TRBJ2-5, the complete variable domain is DGGITQSPKYLFRKEGQNVTLSCEQNLNHDAMYWYRQDPGQGLRLIYYSQIVNDFQKGDIAEGYSVSREKKESFPLTVTSAQKNPTAFYLCASGVAKQYFGPGTRLLVL.